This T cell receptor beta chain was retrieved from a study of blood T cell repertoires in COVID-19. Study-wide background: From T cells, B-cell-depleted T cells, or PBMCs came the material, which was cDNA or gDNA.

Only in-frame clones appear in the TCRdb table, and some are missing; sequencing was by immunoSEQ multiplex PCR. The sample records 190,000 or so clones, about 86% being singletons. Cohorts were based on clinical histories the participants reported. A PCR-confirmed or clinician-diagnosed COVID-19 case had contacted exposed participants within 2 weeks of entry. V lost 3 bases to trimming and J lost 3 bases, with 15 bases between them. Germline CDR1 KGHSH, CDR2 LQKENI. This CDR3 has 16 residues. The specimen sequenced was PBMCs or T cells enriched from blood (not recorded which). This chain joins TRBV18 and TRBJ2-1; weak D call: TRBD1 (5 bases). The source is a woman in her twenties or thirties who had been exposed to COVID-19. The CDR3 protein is CASSPNRNTNYNEQFF. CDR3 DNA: TGTGCCAGCTCACCCAACAGGAATACTAACTACAATGAGCAGTTCTTC.